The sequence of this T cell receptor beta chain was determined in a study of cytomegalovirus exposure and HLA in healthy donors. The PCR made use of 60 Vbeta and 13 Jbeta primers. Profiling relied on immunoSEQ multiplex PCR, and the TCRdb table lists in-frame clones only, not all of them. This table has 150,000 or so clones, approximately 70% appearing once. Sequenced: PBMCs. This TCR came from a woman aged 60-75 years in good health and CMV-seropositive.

DNA of the CDR3: TGCAGCGTTGAATCGCCTTCGAAGGAGGACACTGAAGCTTTCTTT. This gives the protein CSVESPSKEDTEAFF. The gene calls are TRBV29-1 and TRBJ1-1; no clear D gene. Deletions cut 2 bases from V and 3 bases from J, with 16 bases between. The CDR3 is 15 amino acids. CDR1 is SQVTM and CDR2 is ANQGSEA in the germline V gene.